Listed below are T cell receptor beta chains from one sample, sequenced in a study of Ad26.COV2.S vaccination and SARS-CoV-2 variants. Repertoires were generated with immunoSEQ multiplex PCR, while TCRdb's copy carries only in-frame clones and drops some. The sample consists of some 450,000 clones, roughly 88% of them appearing once. The source material was peripheral blood, sampled in a trial of Ad26.COV2.S vaccine versus placebo. These receptors originate from a person between 18 and 65 years old who received the Ad26.COV2.S COVID-19 vaccine or a placebo. The CDR3 runs from the conserved cysteine through the conserved F or W. Each record gives: D gene, J gene, V gene, clone size, CDR3 protein, CDR3 DNA. D genes are given only for firm matches. Some rows have no size entry. The others give once, few or many, or a class for an expanded clone.

d_call: NA
j_call: TRBJ1-1
v_call: TRBV28
clone_size: NA
cdr3_aa: CASSLLAEMDTEAFF
cdr3_nt: TGTGCCAGCAGTTTATTAGCGGAAATGGACACTGAAGCTTTCTTT

d_call: TRBD2
j_call: TRBJ2-5
v_call: TRBV30
clone_size: NA
cdr3_aa: CAWSAESAGGAYF
cdr3_nt: TGTGCCTGGAGTGCGGAGAGTGCGGGGGGAGCATACTTC

d_call: NA
j_call: TRBJ1-1
v_call: TRBV7-9
clone_size: NA
cdr3_aa: CASSLGTEGEGAFF
cdr3_nt: TGTGCCAGCAGCCTAGGGACCGAAGGCGAGGGAGCTTTCTTT

d_call: NA
j_call: TRBJ2-5
v_call: TRBV28
clone_size: NA
cdr3_aa: CASSLSPQGRGETQYF
cdr3_nt: TGTGCCAGCAGTTTATCTCCTCAGGGGCGGGGGGAGACCCAGTACTTC

d_call: NA
j_call: TRBJ2-1
v_call: TRBV27
clone_size: NA
cdr3_aa: CASRGHNEQFF
cdr3_nt: TGTGCCAGCAGGGGACACAATGAGCAGTTCTTC

d_call: TRBD2
j_call: TRBJ2-2
v_call: TRBV3-1/TRBV3-2
clone_size: few
cdr3_aa: CASSQHPGLDSGELFF
cdr3_nt: TGTGCCAGCAGCCAACACCCGGGACTAGACTCCGGGGAGCTGTTTTTT

d_call: TRBD2
j_call: TRBJ2-7
v_call: TRBV27
clone_size: NA
cdr3_aa: CASSLRGREYGDYEQYF
cdr3_nt: TGTGCCAGCAGTTTAAGAGGGCGGGAGTATGGGGATTACGAGCAGTACTTC

d_call: TRBD2
j_call: TRBJ2-5
v_call: TRBV5-1
clone_size: NA
cdr3_aa: CASSLRHTSAEETQYF
cdr3_nt: TGCGCCAGCAGCTTGCGCCATACTAGCGCCGAAGAGACCCAGTACTTC

d_call: TRBD1
j_call: TRBJ1-6
v_call: TRBV4-1
clone_size: NA
cdr3_aa: CASSQLSLRDRGNSPLHF
cdr3_nt: TGCGCCAGCAGCCAATTATCTCTCCGGGACAGGGGGAATTCACCCCTCCACTTT

d_call: NA
j_call: TRBJ1-4
v_call: TRBV3-1/TRBV3-2
clone_size: NA
cdr3_aa: CASSQDTATSGKLFF
cdr3_nt: TGTGCCAGCAGCCAAGATACGGCCACATCGGGGAAACTGTTTTTT

d_call: NA
j_call: TRBJ1-4
v_call: TRBV7-9
clone_size: NA
cdr3_aa: CASSLRETTNEKLFF
cdr3_nt: TGTGCCAGCAGCTTAAGGGAGACAACTAATGAAAAACTGTTTTTT

d_call: TRBD2
j_call: TRBJ2-1
v_call: TRBV27
clone_size: NA
cdr3_aa: CASGAGGVLQFF
cdr3_nt: TGTGCCAGCGGGGCGGGAGGGGTTTTACAGTTCTTC

d_call: TRBD1
j_call: TRBJ1-1
v_call: TRBV24-1
clone_size: NA
cdr3_aa: CATSDLGGRQGAPMNTEAFF
cdr3_nt: TGTGCCACCAGTGATTTAGGGGGGAGACAGGGGGCCCCTATGAACACTGAAGCTTTCTTT

d_call: NA
j_call: TRBJ2-7
v_call: TRBV9
clone_size: NA
cdr3_aa: CASSLDFHEQYF
cdr3_nt: TGTGCCAGCAGCCTGGACTTCCACGAGCAGTACTTC

d_call: TRBD1
j_call: TRBJ1-6
v_call: TRBV6-6
clone_size: once
cdr3_aa: CASTRQGPNSPLHF
cdr3_nt: TGTGCCAGCACAAGACAGGGGCCCAATTCACCCCTCCACTTT

d_call: NA
j_call: TRBJ1-2
v_call: TRBV28
clone_size: NA
cdr3_aa: CASSLGFTGYTF
cdr3_nt: TGTGCCAGCAGTTTAGGTTTCACTGGCTACACCTTC

d_call: NA
j_call: TRBJ2-3
v_call: TRBV5-1
clone_size: NA
cdr3_aa: CASSSTGNADTQYF
cdr3_nt: TGCGCCAGCAGCTCCACAGGGAACGCAGATACGCAGTATTTT

d_call: NA
j_call: TRBJ2-3
v_call: TRBV11-3
clone_size: NA
cdr3_aa: CASSIRTGIGGTDTQYF
cdr3_nt: TGTGCCAGCAGCATTCGAACAGGGATCGGTGGTACAGATACGCAGTATTTT

d_call: TRBD2
j_call: TRBJ2-7
v_call: TRBV7-2
clone_size: few
cdr3_aa: CASSSPFSSGSSYEQYF
cdr3_nt: TGTGCCAGCAGCTCCCCCTTTTCTAGCGGGAGCTCCTACGAGCAGTACTTC

d_call: NA
j_call: TRBJ1-1
v_call: TRBV5-1
clone_size: NA
cdr3_aa: CASSTGRGTEAFF
cdr3_nt: TGCGCCAGCAGCACAGGAAGAGGCACTGAAGCTTTCTTT

d_call: NA
j_call: TRBJ2-5
v_call: TRBV24-1
clone_size: NA
cdr3_aa: CATSGVQETQYF
cdr3_nt: TGTGCCACCTCTGGCGTGCAAGAGACCCAGTACTTC

d_call: NA
j_call: TRBJ2-2
v_call: TRBV5-6
clone_size: NA
cdr3_aa: CASSSDRGSSNTGELFF
cdr3_nt: TGTGCCAGCAGCAGTGATCGGGGGAGCTCGAACACCGGGGAGCTGTTTTTT

d_call: NA
j_call: TRBJ2-7
v_call: TRBV9
clone_size: once
cdr3_aa: CARGGGNEQYF
cdr3_nt: TGTGCCAGGGGGGGAGGAAACGAGCAGTACTTC

d_call: NA
j_call: TRBJ2-5
v_call: TRBV3-1/TRBV3-2
clone_size: NA
cdr3_aa: CASSQDSAQETQYF
cdr3_nt: TGTGCCAGCAGCCAAGATAGCGCCCAAGAGACCCAGTACTTC

d_call: TRBD2
j_call: TRBJ2-5
v_call: TRBV19
clone_size: NA
cdr3_aa: CASSIISTSALQETQYF
cdr3_nt: TGTGCCAGTAGTATAATCTCGACTAGCGCACTCCAAGAGACCCAGTACTTC

d_call: NA
j_call: TRBJ1-1
v_call: TRBV7-2
clone_size: NA
cdr3_aa: CASSLARIGLNTEAFF
cdr3_nt: TGTGCCAGCAGCTTAGCGCGAATAGGGCTGAACACTGAAGCTTTCTTT

d_call: NA
j_call: TRBJ2-5
v_call: TRBV27
clone_size: NA
cdr3_aa: CASSLGRQEYQETQYF
cdr3_nt: TGTGCCAGCAGTTTAGGACGGCAAGAGTACCAAGAGACCCAGTACTTC

d_call: NA
j_call: TRBJ2-7
v_call: TRBV7-9
clone_size: once
cdr3_aa: CASSLPQGGLYEQYF
cdr3_nt: TGTGCCAGCAGCTTACCGCAGGGAGGCCTCTACGAGCAGTACTTC

d_call: NA
j_call: TRBJ1-3
v_call: TRBV19
clone_size: few
cdr3_aa: CASRGTGNTIYF
cdr3_nt: TGTGCCAGTAGAGGGACAGGAAACACCATATATTTT

d_call: NA
j_call: TRBJ1-5
v_call: TRBV18
clone_size: few
cdr3_aa: CASSRWEGNQPQHF
cdr3_nt: TGTGCCAGCTCAAGGTGGGAAGGCAATCAGCCCCAGCATTTT

d_call: NA
j_call: TRBJ2-7
v_call: TRBV12-3/TRBV12-4
clone_size: NA
cdr3_aa: CASSYYQGYEQYF
cdr3_nt: TGTGCCAGCAGCTACTATCAGGGCTACGAGCAGTACTTC

d_call: NA
j_call: TRBJ1-5
v_call: TRBV20-1
clone_size: NA
cdr3_aa: CSASQNLKSASQHF
cdr3_nt: TGCAGTGCTAGTCAGAACCTTAAGTCAGCGAGCCAGCATTTT

d_call: TRBD1
j_call: TRBJ2-1
v_call: TRBV5-1
clone_size: once
cdr3_aa: CASSLQGALGEQFF
cdr3_nt: TGCGCCAGCAGCTTACAGGGGGCTCTCGGTGAGCAGTTCTTC

d_call: NA
j_call: TRBJ1-4
v_call: TRBV7-2
clone_size: once
cdr3_aa: CASSLAGTTNEKLFF
cdr3_nt: TGTGCCAGCAGCTTAGCCGGGACCACTAATGAAAAACTGTTTTTT

d_call: TRBD2
j_call: TRBJ2-5
v_call: TRBV7-2
clone_size: NA
cdr3_aa: CASSLVGTSMQETQYF
cdr3_nt: TGTGCCAGCAGCTTAGTCGGGACTAGTATGCAAGAGACCCAGTACTTC

d_call: TRBD1
j_call: TRBJ1-1
v_call: TRBV5-4
clone_size: NA
cdr3_aa: CASSGGTGGFGYTEAFF
cdr3_nt: TGTGCCAGCAGCGGGGGGACAGGGGGGTTTGGGTACACTGAAGCTTTCTTT